Each of the 28 T cell receptor beta chains below was sequenced from the same sample in a study of T-cell memory formation after mild COVID-19 (dated by TCRdb to about 2021). Library method: 5' RACE. Reads for this sample came from an Illumina NovaSeq 6000. TCRdb passed the public sequencing reads through fastp at Q25 and MiXCR, retaining productive beta sequences. Here each entry gathers all rows of one CDR3 protein and keeps the most common genes and DNA. The table for this sample lists hundreds of thousands of distinct CDR3 sequences; roughly a sixth of them were counted only once. 8.1% of the sample is held by the ten biggest clonotypes. Sequencing was performed on PBMCs or a T cell subset sorted from them (not recorded which). The receptors shown here come from an adult woman who had mild COVID-19 (a few samples of this study predate the infection). The sample titles of this study are shuffled in the database, so cell type and time point are left out; the donor was told from shared clones.

This clonotype was detected only a few times. The chain recombines TRBV4-2 with TRBJ2-2, with no clear D. The V gene lost 2 bases and the J gene lost 5 bases, with 18 bases spanning the gap. The CDR3 consists of 17 residues. CDR1 is LGHNA and CDR2 is YNFKEQ in the germline V gene. The CDR3 DNA reads TGTGCCAGCAGCCAAATCGATGGGAAGGGAAGAACCGGGGAGCTGTTTTTT. This encodes CASSQIDGKGRTGELFF.

V and J are TRBV7-9 and TRBJ2-7, with 7 bases fitting TRBD1. This CDR3 has 17 residues. Trimming took 5 bases from V and 1 from J; bases not matched to a gene: 14. Germline-derived CDR1 and CDR2 are SEHNR and FQNEAQ (reference sequence). This CDR3 is CASSPPMGDRESYEQYF. The CDR3 DNA follows: TGTGCCAGCAGCCCACCAATGGGTGACAGGGAATCCTACGAGCAGTACTTC.

This clonotype was seen many times. This chain links TRBV20-1 with TRBJ2-3; tentative D call: TRBD2 (6 bases). The V end lost 0 bases, the J end lost 0 bases, and 10 bases lay between the germline ends. CDR1 and CDR2 (germline): DFQATT, SNEGSKA (reference sequence). The CDR3 is 15 amino acids. CDR3 sequence reads: CSARDYGGSTDTQYF. The CDR3 nucleotides are TGCAGTGCTAGAGATTATGGGGGGAGCACAGATACGCAGTATTTT.

The chain has TRBV4-2 and TRBJ2-5; tentative D call: TRBD1 (6 bases). The CDR3 consists of 17 residues. Trimming took off 1 base at V and 2 bases at J, with 17 bases between the two ends. Germline V gene data show CDR1 as LGHNA and CDR2 as YNFKEQ. The CDR3 here is CASSQVLSAGAQETQYF. CDR3 DNA: TGTGCCAGCAGCCAAGTATTAAGTGCAGGGGCGCAAGAGACCCAGTACTTC.

The J gene is TRBJ2-1, the V gene TRBV29-1; D is possibly TRBD2 (6 bases). Trimming took off 3 bases at V and 5 bases at J, with 14 bases between the two ends. The CDR3 covers 14 residues. Germline CDR1 and CDR2: SQVTM and ANQGSEA. Here the CDR3 reads CSVDRETINNEQFF. The CDR3 nucleotides are TGCAGCGTTGACCGGGAGACCATCAACAATGAGCAGTTCTTC.

This clonotype was seen only a few times. The chain couples TRBV4-1 to TRBJ2-7; 7 nucleotides agree with TRBD1. Germline CDR1 reads MGHRA; CDR2 reads YSYEKL. The CDR3 covers 18 residues. Trimming removed 2 bases from V and 0 bases from J; junction bases left unmatched: 13. The CDR3 here is CASSQNRDSYTSSYEQYF. The CDR3 coding sequence is TGCGCCAGCAGCCAAAACCGGGACAGCTACACTAGCTCCTACGAGCAGTACTTC.

This clonotype was counted only a few times. The CDR3 nucleotides are TGTGCCAGCAGCTTAGGGGGACTAGCGGGCATGAGCTCCTACAATGAGCAGTTCTTC. Its protein product is CASSLGGLAGMSSYNEQFF. V usage is TRBV7-9 and J usage is TRBJ2-1, with 12 bases lining up with TRBD2. The CDR3 contains 19 residues. The germline CDR1 and CDR2 sequences are SEHNR and FQNEAQ (reference sequence). After removal of 1 base from V and 0 bases from J, the junction contained 7 bases not matched to a gene.

This clonotype appeared a few times. The V gene is TRBV7-2, the J gene TRBJ2-2; TRBD2 matches 12 bases. Germline values: CDR1 SGHTA, CDR2 FQGNSA. V shed 3 bases, J shed 4 bases, and the junction held 3 bases outside the gene matches. The CDR3 sequence is 16 residues long. CDR3 sequence: CASSFLAGGGTGELFF. For the CDR3, the DNA is TGTGCCAGCAGCTTTCTAGCGGGGGGGGGCACCGGGGAGCTGTTTTTT.

This clonotype was seen at least ten times. The junction departs from the called germline gene at one end, perhaps through a read error. The CDR3 nucleotides are TGTGCCAGCAGTATATCGGGAGGTGGCGGCTACACCTTC. This sequence encodes CASSISGGGGYTF. The rearrangement joins TRBV27 to TRBJ1-2; D is uncertain. The CDR3 spans 13 residues. Germline CDR1 and CDR2: MNHEY and SMNVEV (reference sequence).

This clonotype was recorded a few times. The chain couples TRBV5-1 to TRBJ2-3; 10 bases match TRBD2. CDR3 size: 15 residues. From germline, CDR1 is SGHRS and CDR2 YFSETQ. The ends lost 7 bases at V and 1 base at J; junction bases unmatched: 6. CDR3 in DNA: TGCGCCAGCGGGACCGGGACTAGCGGCACAGATACGCAGTATTTT. Its translation: CASGTGTSGTDTQYF.

J is TRBJ2-2 and V is TRBV2, with a tentative D call TRBD1 (5 bases). Trimming stripped 2 bases from V and 5 bases from J, with 12 bases between. The CDR3 spans 15 residues. From germline, CDR1 is SNHLY and CDR2 FYNNEI. The CDR3 spells CASSERGGPTGELFF. CDR3 nucleotides: TGTGCCAGCAGTGAAAGGGGCGGCCCAACCGGGGAGCTGTTTTTT.

The rearrangement links TRBV5-1 to TRBJ2-5; perhaps TRBD1 as D (6 bases). The CDR3 runs 16 residues. Germline V gene lookup returns CDR1 SGHRS and CDR2 YFSETQ. The V end lost 4 bases, the J end lost 2 bases, and 18 bases lay between the germline ends. This chain's CDR3 is CASSPGQNQKQETQYF. The CDR3 DNA follows: TGCGCCAGCAGCCCTGGACAGAACCAAAAGCAAGAGACCCAGTACTTC.

This clonotype has ten or more counts. The chain links TRBV6-2 or TRBV6-3 to TRBJ2-3; no definite D call. Trimming removed 5 bases at V and 1 base at J, with 4 bases between. The CDR3 length is 12 residues. CDR1 is MNHEY, CDR2 SVGEGT, per germline. The CDR3 nucleotides read TGTGCCAGCAGTACACGCACAGATACGCAGTATTTT. Its protein product is CASSTRTDTQYF.

Only a few counts were recorded for this clonotype. The rearrangement joins TRBV7-2 to TRBJ1-2; 10 nucleotides line up with TRBD1. CDR1 and CDR2 from the germline V gene are SGHTA and FQGNSA. There are 14 residues in the CDR3. J gave up 4 bases and V 5 bases, and 4 bases lay outside the gene matches. Here the CDR3 DNA reads TGTGCCAGCAGCACGGGACAGGGGCTCTATGGCTACACCTTC. It is translated as CASSTGQGLYGYTF.

This rearrangement joins TRBV2 to TRBJ2-3, with 9 nucleotides matching TRBD2. The J segment lost 1 base and the V segment lost 3 bases, leaving 11 bases of the junction unmatched. Germline CDR1 and CDR2: SNHLY and FYNNEI. The CDR3 is made up of 18 amino acids. This chain's CDR3 is CASSDFGRGGRGTDTQYF. The DNA of the CDR3 is TGTGCCAGCAGTGATTTCGGGCGGGGGGGCCGAGGCACAGATACGCAGTATTTT.

This clonotype was found many times. The gene calls are TRBV5-1 and TRBJ2-7; 9 bases line up with TRBD1. The germline gives CDR1 SGHRS, CDR2 YFSETQ. Trimming took 4 bases from V and 3 from J; bases not matched to a gene: 5. The CDR3 loop spans 14 amino acids. The CDR3 bases are TGCGCCAGCAGCGTAGGACAGGGGAACTACGAGCAGTACTTC. Amino acids: CASSVGQGNYEQYF.

The chain uses TRBV10-1 and TRBJ2-3; D gene uncertain. This CDR3 contains 8 residues. Trimming pared 10 bases from V and 4 bases from J, leaving 0 bases between. Germline lookup yields CDR1 WNHNN and CDR2 SYGVQD (reference sequence). In nucleotides, the CDR3 is TGCGCCACAGATACGCAGTATTTT. Translating gives CATDTQYF.

J is TRBJ2-5 and V is TRBV5-1; maybe TRBD1 (6 bases). Germline V CDR1 and CDR2: SGHRS, YFSETQ. This CDR3 spans 14 amino acids. Trimming shortened V by 2 bases and J by 7 bases, and 15 bases separated the two germline ends. CDR3 DNA sequence: TGCGCCAGCAGCTTAGAAGGACAGATCCGGACCCAGTACTTC. It yields the protein CASSLEGQIRTQYF.

The V and J genes are TRBV19 and TRBJ1-2; D unclear. This CDR3 has 12 residues. From germline, CDR1 is LNHDA and CDR2 SQIVND (reference sequence). V dropped 2 bases and J dropped 3 bases, with 4 bases sitting between them. In DNA, the CDR3 is TGTGCCAGTAGTATATCTGACTATGGCTACACCTTC. This gives the protein CASSISDYGYTF. Supplemented by reference TRBV19 and TRBJ1-2, the full variable domain reads DGGITQSPKYLFRKEGQNVTLSCEQNLNHDAMYWYRQDPGQGLRLIYYSQIVNDFQKGDIAEGYSVSREKKESFPLTVTSAQKNPTAFYLCASSISDYGYTFGSGTRLTVV.

The J gene is TRBJ2-7, the V gene TRBV19; no clear D gene. The CDR3 has 15 residues. Trimming pared 1 base from V and 1 base from J, leaving 11 bases between. Germline values: CDR1 LNHDA, CDR2 SQIVND (reference sequence). DNA of the CDR3: TGTGCCAGTAGTATAGGCGGCTACCCTTCCTACGAGCAGTACTTC. Protein: CASSIGGYPSYEQYF.

The chain links TRBV14 to TRBJ1-1; possible D gene TRBD1, 6 bases. Germline CDR1 is SGHDN and CDR2 is FVKESK. The length of the CDR3 is 15 residues. Trimming left V 0 bases short and J 4 bases short, with 12 bases between. CDR3 sequence: CASSQDTGASTEAFF. Written as DNA, the CDR3 is TGTGCCAGCAGCCAAGATACGGGGGCAAGCACTGAAGCTTTCTTT.

This clonotype was seen a few times. The V gene is TRBV4-1, the J gene TRBJ1-5; perhaps TRBD1 as D (5 bases). The ends were cut back, 4 bases at V and 0 bases at J, with 13 bases in the middle. Germline CDR1 and CDR2: MGHRA and YSYEKL. The CDR3 extends over 16 amino acids. The chain's CDR3 is CASSRWGENSNQPQHF. In nucleotides, the CDR3 is TGCGCCAGCAGCCGCTGGGGGGAAAATAGCAATCAGCCCCAGCATTTT.

The chain joins TRBV5-1 to TRBJ2-7, with 7 bases matching TRBD1. This CDR3 region has 15 residues. Trimming cost V 5 bases and J 0 bases; bases outside gene matches: 8. Germline V gene sequence: CDR1 SGHRS, CDR2 YFSETQ. The CDR3 region is CASSFWTGPSYEQYF. Written as DNA, the CDR3 is TGCGCCAGCAGTTTCTGGACAGGCCCCTCCTACGAGCAGTACTTC.

This chain links TRBV25-1 with TRBJ2-1; 10 bases line up with TRBD1. The J segment lost 9 bases and the V segment lost 8 bases, leaving 7 bases of the junction unmatched. Germline values: CDR1 MGHDK, CDR2 SYGVNS. CDR3 length equals 13 residues. CDR3 DNA: TGTGCCAGCCAACGACAGGGGGCATCTGAGCAGTTCTTC. This encodes CASQRQGASEQFF.

The sample holds a few counts of this clonotype. A read error may produce the germline difference seen at one junction end. V is TRBV7-7 and J is TRBJ2-3, with TRBD1 as a possible D gene (6 bases). This CDR3 is 15 amino acids long. Germline assignment: CDR1 SSHAT and CDR2 FNYEAQ (reference sequence). The CDR3 spells CASSPGQDRPDTQYF. In nucleotides, the CDR3 is TGTGCTAGCAGCCCAGGACAAGACAGGCCAGATACGCAGTATTTT.

The chain couples TRBV11-2 to TRBJ1-6; D unresolved. The CDR3 consists of 13 residues. Germline loops: CDR1 SGHAT, CDR2 FQNNGV. The ends were cut back, 8 bases at V and 1 base at J, with 6 bases in the middle. CDR3 nucleotides: TGTGCCAGCCGGGAGTCCTATAATTCACCCCTCCACTTT. Amino acids: CASRESYNSPLHF.

This chain joins TRBV5-1 and TRBJ1-1, with D unresolved. V lost 0 bases, J lost 0 bases, and 9 bases lay in between. Germline V gives CDR1 SGHRS, CDR2 YFSETQ. There are 15 residues in the CDR3. The CDR3 sequence: CASSLASWLNTEAFF. The CDR3 bases are TGCGCCAGCAGCTTGGCCTCATGGTTGAACACTGAAGCTTTCTTT.

This clonotype was observed a few times. The genes are TRBV7-9 and TRBJ1-2; a weak D match, TRBD1 (6 bases). Deletions cut 4 bases from V and 1 base from J, with 16 bases between. This CDR3 is 16 amino acids long. Per the germline V gene, CDR1 is SEHNR and CDR2 is FQNEAQ (reference sequence). The chain's CDR3 is CASSSRTASHNYGYTF. CDR3 DNA: TGTGCCAGCAGCTCTCGGACAGCGAGCCATAACTATGGCTACACCTTC.